A single sample is the source of the 14 T cell receptor beta chains below, sequenced in a study of T-cell memory formation after mild COVID-19. TCRdb reprocessed the 5' RACE reads with MiXCR, giving one entry per CDR3 protein. The sample yields 580,000 or so distinct CDR3 sequences, around 16% seen once. The material sequenced was PBMCs or a T cell subset sorted from them (not recorded which). These receptors originate from an adult woman who had mild COVID-19 (a few samples of this study predate the infection). Cell type and time point are not known.

This chain joins TRBV5-1 and TRBJ1-5, with no clear D. The germline V gene has CDR1 SGHRS and CDR2 YFSETQ. The length of the CDR3 is 16 residues. V lost 3 bases, J lost 2 bases, and 15 bases lay in between. In nucleotides, the CDR3 is TGCGCCAGCAGCTCGTTGGTCATGCGAGGCAATCAGCCCCAGCATTTT. This sequence encodes CASSSLVMRGNQPQHF.

CDR3: CASSSRQGQDGYTF. The DNA of the CDR3 is TGTGCCAGCAGCTCGCGACAGGGGCAGGATGGCTACACCTTC. J is TRBJ1-2 and V is TRBV7-6, with 8 bases identical to TRBD1. The V gene end was trimmed by 4 bases and the J gene end by 6 bases; junction bases not matched to a gene: 7. The CDR3 has 14 residues. Germline V gene data show CDR1 as SGHVS and CDR2 as FNYEAQ.

V usage is TRBV18 and J usage is TRBJ2-1; D is unresolved. Germline CDR1 KGHSH, CDR2 LQKENI. The CDR3 loop spans 13 amino acids. Trimming left V 3 bases short and J 9 bases short, with 12 bases between. In DNA, the CDR3 is TGTGCCAGCTCACCTATAGGAGAAAGTGAGCAGTTCTTC. Translation gives CASSPIGESEQFF.

This clonotype was detected only a few times. The rearrangement joins TRBV29-1 to TRBJ2-7; D is perhaps TRBD1 (5 bases). The germline CDR1 and CDR2 sequences are SQVTM and ANQGSEA. The CDR3 contains 12 residues. Trimming shortened V by 7 bases and J by 4 bases, and 14 bases separated the two germline ends. CDR3 coding DNA: TGCAGCGCATCGGACACGAATTACGAGCAGTACTTC. It yields the protein CSASDTNYEQYF.

This clonotype was counted between two and nine times. The chain is built from TRBV12-5 and TRBJ1-1, with D uncertain. CDR3 length equals 16 residues. V was shortened by 0 bases and J by 2 bases, with 13 bases between the two germline ends. Germline loops: CDR1 LGHNT, CDR2 FRNRAP. In nucleotides, the CDR3 is TGTGCTAGTGGTTTGGTAGGTACGATGCGAAACACTGAAGCTTTCTTT. This gives the protein CASGLVGTMRNTEAFF.

This chain connects TRBV7-6 to TRBJ2-2; D not resolved. This CDR3 spans 15 amino acids. V was cut by 4 bases and J by 6 bases, with 15 bases left in between. CDR1 is SGHVS and CDR2 is FNYEAQ in the germline V gene. CDR3 in amino acids: CASSSIVDIPGELFF. The DNA for the CDR3 is TGTGCCAGCAGCTCAATCGTAGACATCCCCGGGGAGCTGTTTTTT.

The chain links TRBV7-9 to TRBJ1-2; D gene unclear. CDR3 length: 14 amino acids. CDR1 SEHNR and CDR2 FQNEAQ come from the germline V gene (reference sequence). V lost 5 bases and J lost 4, with 14 bases in between. CDR3 DNA: TGTGCCAGCAGCCCCCTCCAGGCTCTCTATGGCTACACCTTC. It encodes CASSPLQALYGYTF.

The chain couples TRBV6-5 to TRBJ1-2; 9 nucleotides match TRBD1. In germline, CDR1 is MNHEY, CDR2 SVGAGI. This CDR3 is 13 amino acids long. Germline trimming cut 6 bases from V and 8 bases from J; bases unmatched to any gene: 7. CDR3 protein: CASRAGQGGGYTF. The CDR3 bases are TGTGCCAGCAGAGCGGGACAGGGAGGCGGCTACACCTTC.

This clonotype was counted many times. This chain connects TRBV9 to TRBJ2-3, with D possibly TRBD2 on 6 matching bases. CDR3 size: 13 residues. The germline V gene encodes CDR1 SGDLS and CDR2 YYNGEE. Trimming removed 3 bases from V and 3 bases from J, with 8 bases in between. CDR3 in amino acids: CASSALATDTQYF. The CDR3 DNA sequence: TGTGCCAGCAGCGCCCTAGCGACAGATACGCAGTATTTT.

This clonotype was recorded at least ten times. The V and J genes are TRBV12-3 or TRBV12-4 and TRBJ1-1; D might be TRBD1 (5 bases). V was pared by 2 bases and J by 5 bases, with 12 bases between. The CDR3 has 14 amino acids. CDR3 nucleotides: TGTGCCAGCAGTTTATCGGCCGGGGGGACTGAAGCTTTCTTT. Its translation: CASSLSAGGTEAFF.

Only a few counts were recorded for this clonotype. The V call is TRBV18, the J call TRBJ1-1; unclear D gene. The V end was cut by 2 bases, the J end by 3 bases, with 10 bases between. Germline V lookup: CDR1 KGHSH, CDR2 LQKENI. The CDR3 extends over 14 amino acids. CDR3 in DNA: TGTGCCAGCTCACCAAAGCTGAGTGACACTGAAGCTTTCTTT. As protein: CASSPKLSDTEAFF.

This chain connects TRBV27 to TRBJ2-3, with D perhaps TRBD1 (6 bases). CDR3 length equals 15 residues. Germline V lookup: CDR1 MNHEY, CDR2 SMNVEV (reference sequence). V was cut by 5 bases and J by 5 bases, with 17 bases left in between. The CDR3 here is CASSPWLGAKDTQYF. The CDR3 nucleotides read TGTGCCAGCAGTCCCTGGCTGGGGGCTAAAGATACGCAGTATTTT.

This sequence joins TRBV12-3 or TRBV12-4 and TRBJ2-1; TRBD2 aligns across 13 bases. The CDR3 spans 15 residues. The V segment lost 5 bases and the J segment 9 bases; nucleotides outside the gene matches: 7. The CDR3 protein is CASSMRTSGRVEQFF. The CDR3 DNA sequence: TGTGCCAGCAGTATGCGGACTAGCGGGAGAGTTGAGCAGTTCTTC.

This clonotype was seen a handful of times. The chain is built from TRBV7-9 and TRBJ2-1; weak D call: TRBD2 (5 bases). V was trimmed by 2 bases and J by 10 bases, leaving 9 bases between them. Germline assignment: CDR1 SEHNR and CDR2 FQNEAQ (reference sequence). This CDR3 comprises 12 residues. The CDR3 DNA is TGTGCCAGCAGCTTAAGCGGCGGCGAGCAGTTCTTC. It yields the protein CASSLSGGEQFF.